This TCR beta chain was obtained from a study of cytomegalovirus exposure and HLA in healthy donors. Study-wide context: Approximately 190 million T cells yielded 117 million unique TCR beta sequences in earlier analysis. Study-wide points: In a later analysis, TCR beta V- and J-gene trimming was associated with a missense DCLRE1C variant.

With 60 Vbeta and 13 Jbeta primers, the PCR was carried out. Produced via immunoSEQ multiplex PCR; TCRdb's table is partial and in-frame only. The sample lists about 140,000 clones, approximately 73% occurring once. CDR1 and CDR2 (germline): SGHKS, YYEKEE (reference sequence). The CDR3 has 16 amino acids. The V end was cut by 3 bases, the J end by 0 bases, with 16 bases between. As concerns this clone: Its target is not known.

The chain has TRBV5-5 and TRBJ2-7, with a possible D match to TRBD1 (6 bases). This TCR came from a man aged 25-45 years in good health and CMV-seropositive. The material sequenced was PBMCs. CDR3 in amino acids: CASSSLGGSISYEQYF. CDR3 DNA: TGTGCCAGCAGCTCCCTAGGGGGTTCCATCTCCTACGAGCAGTACTTC.